These 13 T cell receptor beta chains share one sample of origin, sequenced in a study of blood T cell repertoires in COVID-19. TCRdb's table, derived via immunoSEQ multiplex PCR, lists solely in-frame clones and lacks some. The data hold over 80,000 clones, with roughly 87% observed a single time. The material sequenced was peripheral blood. The receptors come from a man aged 45-60 years with acute or convalescent COVID-19.

The chain is built from TRBV10-3 and TRBJ1-2; D may be TRBD1 (6 bases). Looked up from germline, CDR1 is ENHRY and CDR2 is SYGVKD. This CDR3 comprises 14 residues. V was clipped by 5 bases and J by 3 bases, with 13 bases between them. CDR3 in amino acids: CAISHREVDYGYTF. The CDR3, as DNA: TGTGCCATCAGTCACAGGGAAGTGGACTATGGCTACACCTTC.

This chain joins TRBV30 and TRBJ1-1; D is uncertain. The germline CDR1 and CDR2 sequences are GTSNPN and SVGIG (reference sequence). Between the trimmed V and J ends, which lost 4 bases and 7 bases, there was a span of 10 bases. The CDR3 sequence is 11 residues long. This CDR3 reads CAWNEGDEAFF. The CDR3 DNA sequence: TGTGCCTGGAATGAGGGCGATGAAGCTTTCTTT.

The chain employs TRBV2 and TRBJ1-2; D uncertain. The length of the CDR3 is 13 residues. Germline assignment: CDR1 SNHLY and CDR2 FYNNEI. Trimming cost V 2 bases and J 8 bases, with 12 bases left between them. The CDR3 DNA reads TGTGCCAGCAGTGAAACACGAGGCGGCGGCTACACCTTC. This gives the protein CASSETRGGGYTF.

The rearrangement joins TRBV5-1 to TRBJ2-1; D remains ambiguous. CDR3 length equals 15 residues. V was clipped by 3 bases and J by 7 bases, with 17 bases between them. The germline CDR1 and CDR2 sequences are SGHRS and YFSETQ. CDR3 sequence reads: CASSSGALFMNEQFF. The CDR3 region has the DNA TGCGCCAGCAGCTCCGGTGCCCTGTTCATGAATGAGCAGTTCTTC.

The CDR3 spells CASRRGTSYNEQFF. The CDR3 nucleotides are TGTGCCAGCAGGCGGGGAACCTCCTACAATGAGCAGTTCTTC. The rearrangement joins TRBV13 to TRBJ2-1; tentatively, D is TRBD2 (6 bases). CDR3 size: 14 residues. Deletions cut 6 bases from V and 0 bases from J, with 9 bases between. Germline V gene lookup returns CDR1 PRHDT and CDR2 FYEKMQ (reference sequence).

This chain links TRBV7-2 with TRBJ1-2, with D hard to call. This CDR3 region has 15 residues. With 5 bases removed from V and 3 bases from J, the gap between germline ends came to 16 bases. The germline V gene encodes CDR1 SGHTA and CDR2 FQGNSA. The CDR3 is CASSPGPHFDYGYTF. DNA of the CDR3: TGTGCCAGCAGCCCTGGGCCTCACTTTGACTATGGCTACACCTTC.

The chain has TRBV4-2 and TRBJ1-2; 8 bases align to TRBD1. Unmatched junction bases numbered 3, after V lost 0 bases and J lost 6 bases. This CDR3 comprises 14 residues. Germline lookup yields CDR1 LGHNA and CDR2 YNFKEQ. For the CDR3, the DNA is TGTGCCAGCAGCCAAGAAAGACAGGGGAATGGCTACACCTTC. This encodes CASSQERQGNGYTF.

The chain combines TRBV27 with TRBJ1-2; no reliable D call. CDR1 MNHEY and CDR2 SMNVEV come from the germline V gene (reference sequence). V lost 6 bases, J lost 3 bases, and 14 bases lay in between. There are 14 residues in the CDR3. CDR3 residues: CASRLPTNDYGYTF. CDR3 nucleotides: TGTGCCAGCAGACTACCCACAAACGACTATGGCTACACCTTC.

This clone has a single count. V and J are TRBV6-5 and TRBJ1-3; 7 nucleotides match TRBD1. CDR3 length: 14 amino acids. Germline-derived CDR1 and CDR2 are MNHEY and SVGAGI. The V gene end was trimmed by 6 bases and the J gene end by 2 bases; junction bases not matched to a gene: 4. CDR3: CASRPDRAGNTIYF. CDR3 sequence (DNA): TGTGCCAGCAGGCCCGACAGGGCTGGAAACACCATATATTTT.

This chain joins TRBV3-1 (or the pseudogene TRBV3-2) and TRBJ1-6; D unresolved. Germline V gives CDR1 LGHDT, CDR2 YNNKEL (reference sequence). This CDR3 contains 15 residues. The ends were cut back, 0 bases at V and 9 bases at J, with 12 bases in the middle. The CDR3, as DNA: TGTGCCAGCAGCCAAGAAGGGAGGGTAGTTTCACCCCTCCACTTT. Translated, it gives CASSQEGRVVSPLHF.

The V gene is TRBV5-3, the J gene TRBJ1-3; 7 nucleotides match TRBD1. TRBV5-3 is an ORF for which the function is uncertain. The CDR3 is 15 residues long. V was clipped by 6 bases and J by 0 bases; unmatched bases: 6. CDR3 protein: CARKPGQLSGNTIYF. As DNA, the CDR3 is TGTGCCAGAAAGCCGGGACAGCTCTCTGGAAACACCATATATTTT.

The sample holds one count of this clone. This sequence joins TRBV28 and TRBJ1-5; D is unresolved. CDR1 MDHEN and CDR2 SYDVKM come from the germline V gene. V was cut by 5 bases and J by 7 bases, with 12 bases left in between. The length of the CDR3 is 13 residues. The CDR3 loop reads CASSAAGYQPQHF. The CDR3, as DNA: TGTGCCAGCAGTGCAGCAGGCTACCAGCCCCAGCATTTT.

V is TRBV18 and J is TRBJ2-1, with 7 nucleotides matching TRBD1. Germline V gene lookup returns CDR1 KGHSH and CDR2 LQKENI. With V trimmed by 0 bases and J by 7 bases, 12 bases remained unmatched. The CDR3 runs 17 residues. CDR3 DNA sequence: TGTGCCAGCTCACCACCTTCCATCGGGACAGTCTTGAATGAGCAGTTCTTC. Protein sequence: CASSPPSIGTVLNEQFF. Full variable domain (outside the CDR3, taken from reference TRBV18 and TRBJ2-1): NAGVMQNPRHLVRRRGQEARLRCSPMKGHSHVYWYRQLPEEGLKFMVYLQKENIIDESGMPKERFSAEFPKEGPSILRIQQVVRGDSAAYFCASSPPSIGTVLNEQFFGPGTRLTVL.